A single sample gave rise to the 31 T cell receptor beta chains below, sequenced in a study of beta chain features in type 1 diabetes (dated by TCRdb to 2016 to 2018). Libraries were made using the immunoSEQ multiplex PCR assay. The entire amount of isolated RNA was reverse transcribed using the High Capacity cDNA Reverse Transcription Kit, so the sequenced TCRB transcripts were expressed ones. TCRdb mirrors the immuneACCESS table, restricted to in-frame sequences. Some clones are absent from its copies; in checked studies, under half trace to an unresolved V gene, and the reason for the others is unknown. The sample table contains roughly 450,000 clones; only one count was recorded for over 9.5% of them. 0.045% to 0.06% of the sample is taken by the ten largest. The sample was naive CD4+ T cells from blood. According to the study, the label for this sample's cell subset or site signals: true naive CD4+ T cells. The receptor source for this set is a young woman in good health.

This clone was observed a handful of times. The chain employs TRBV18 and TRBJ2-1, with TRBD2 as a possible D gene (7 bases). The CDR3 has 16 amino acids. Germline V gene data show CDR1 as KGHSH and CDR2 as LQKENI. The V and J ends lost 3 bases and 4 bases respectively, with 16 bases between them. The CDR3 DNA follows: TGTGCCAGCTCACCCCAAGGGGGTAGCGGGTACAATGAGCAGTTCTTC. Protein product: CASSPQGGSGYNEQFF.

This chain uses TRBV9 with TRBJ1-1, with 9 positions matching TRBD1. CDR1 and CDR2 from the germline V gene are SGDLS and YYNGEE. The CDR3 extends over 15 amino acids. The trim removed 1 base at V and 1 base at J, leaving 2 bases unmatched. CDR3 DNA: TGTGCCAGCAGCGTACTGGACAGGGGGAACACTGAAGCTTTCTTT. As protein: CASSVLDRGNTEAFF.

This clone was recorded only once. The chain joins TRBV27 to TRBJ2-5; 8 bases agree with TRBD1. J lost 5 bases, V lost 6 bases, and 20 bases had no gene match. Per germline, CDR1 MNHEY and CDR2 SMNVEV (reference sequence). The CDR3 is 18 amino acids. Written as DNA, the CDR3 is TGTGCCAGCAGCTTTGGGGATCGCTTACAGGGGGTCAGGGAGACCCAGTACTTC. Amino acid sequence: CASSFGDRLQGVRETQYF.

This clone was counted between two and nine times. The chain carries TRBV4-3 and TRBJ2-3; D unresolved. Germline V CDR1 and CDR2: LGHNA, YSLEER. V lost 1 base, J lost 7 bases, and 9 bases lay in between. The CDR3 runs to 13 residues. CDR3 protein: CASSQGPHNTQYF. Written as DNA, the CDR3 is TGCGCCAGCAGCCAAGGGCCCCACAATACGCAGTATTTT.

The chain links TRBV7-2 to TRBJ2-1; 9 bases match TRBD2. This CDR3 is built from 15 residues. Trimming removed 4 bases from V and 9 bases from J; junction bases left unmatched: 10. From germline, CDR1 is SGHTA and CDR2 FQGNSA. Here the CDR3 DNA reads TGTGCCAGCAGCTCCAATCCGACTAGCGGTAGTGAGCAGTTCTTC. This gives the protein CASSSNPTSGSEQFF. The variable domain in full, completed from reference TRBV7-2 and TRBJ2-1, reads GAGVSQSPSNKVTEKGKDVELRCDPISGHTALYWYRQSLGQGLEFLIYFQGNSAPDKSGLPSDRFSAERTGGSVSTLTIQRTQQEDSAVYLCASSSNPTSGSEQFFGPGTRLTVL.

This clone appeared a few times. Here the CDR3 DNA reads TGCGCCAGCAGCTTGGCCCCCTCGGGGGGCCTTTACAATGAGCAGTTCTTC. Its translation is CASSLAPSGGLYNEQFF. V is TRBV5-1 and J is TRBJ2-1; a possible D gene is TRBD2 (7 bases). Trimming cost V 0 bases and J 4 bases, with 17 bases left between them. The CDR3 runs 17 residues. CDR1 is SGHRS and CDR2 is YFSETQ in the germline V gene.

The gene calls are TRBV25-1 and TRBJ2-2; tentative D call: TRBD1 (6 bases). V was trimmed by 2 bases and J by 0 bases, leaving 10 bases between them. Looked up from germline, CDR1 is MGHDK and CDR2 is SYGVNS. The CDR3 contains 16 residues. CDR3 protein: CASSELGAANTGELFF. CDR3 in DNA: TGTGCCAGCAGTGAACTGGGGGCGGCGAACACCGGGGAGCTGTTTTTT. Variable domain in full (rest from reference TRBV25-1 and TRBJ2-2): EADIYQTPRYLVIGTGKKITLECSQTMGHDKMYWYQQDPGMELHLIHYSYGVNSTEKGDLSSESTVSRIRTEHFPLTLESARPSHTSQYLCASSELGAANTGELFFGEGSRLTVL.

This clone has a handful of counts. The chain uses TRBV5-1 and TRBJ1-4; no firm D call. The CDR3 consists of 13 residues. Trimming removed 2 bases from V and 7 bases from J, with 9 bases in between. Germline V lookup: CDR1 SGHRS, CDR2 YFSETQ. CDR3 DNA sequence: TGCGCCAGCAGCTTAACCGGGAGTGAAAAACTGTTTTTT. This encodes CASSLTGSEKLFF.

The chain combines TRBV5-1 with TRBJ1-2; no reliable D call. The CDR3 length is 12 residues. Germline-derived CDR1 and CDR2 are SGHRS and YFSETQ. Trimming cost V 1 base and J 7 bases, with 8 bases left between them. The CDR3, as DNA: TGCGCCAGCAGCTTGCCGACAAGTGGCTACACCTTC. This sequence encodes CASSLPTSGYTF.

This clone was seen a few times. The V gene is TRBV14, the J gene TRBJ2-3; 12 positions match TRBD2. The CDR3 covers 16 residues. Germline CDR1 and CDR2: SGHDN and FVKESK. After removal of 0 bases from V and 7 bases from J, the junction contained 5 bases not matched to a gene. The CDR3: CASSQERTSGDYTQYF. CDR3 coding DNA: TGTGCCAGCAGCCAAGAGAGGACTAGCGGGGACTATACGCAGTATTTT.

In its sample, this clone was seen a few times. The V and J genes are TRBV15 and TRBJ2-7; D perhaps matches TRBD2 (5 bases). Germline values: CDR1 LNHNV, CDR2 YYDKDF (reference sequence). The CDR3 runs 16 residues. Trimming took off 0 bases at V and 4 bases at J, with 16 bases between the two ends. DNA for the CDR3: TGTGCCACCAGCAGAGATTCCGGGATCCTCCCTTACGAGCAGTACTTC. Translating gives CATSRDSGILPYEQYF.

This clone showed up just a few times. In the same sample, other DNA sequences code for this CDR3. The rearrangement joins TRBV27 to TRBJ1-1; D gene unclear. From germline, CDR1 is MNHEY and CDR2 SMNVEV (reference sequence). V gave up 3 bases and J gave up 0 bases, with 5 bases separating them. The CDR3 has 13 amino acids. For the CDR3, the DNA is TGTGCCAGCAGTTTTTCAGTGAACACTGAAGCTTTCTTT. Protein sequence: CASSFSVNTEAFF.

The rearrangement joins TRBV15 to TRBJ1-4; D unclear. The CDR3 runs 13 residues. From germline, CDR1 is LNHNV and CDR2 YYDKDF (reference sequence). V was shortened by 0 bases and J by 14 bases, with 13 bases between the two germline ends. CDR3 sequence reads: CATSRDPRDRLFF. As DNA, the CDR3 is TGTGCCACCAGCAGAGATCCAAGGGATAGGCTGTTTTTT. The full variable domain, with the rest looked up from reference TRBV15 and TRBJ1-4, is DAMVIQNPRYQVTQFGKPVTLSCSQTLNHNVMYWYQQKSSQAPKLLFHYYDKDFNNEADTPDNFQSRRPNTSFCFLDIRSPGLGDTAMYLCATSRDPRDRLFFGSGTQLSVL.

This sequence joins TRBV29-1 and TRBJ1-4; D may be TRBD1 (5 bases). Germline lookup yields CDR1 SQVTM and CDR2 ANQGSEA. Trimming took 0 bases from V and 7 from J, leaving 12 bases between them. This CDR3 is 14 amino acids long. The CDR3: CSVEDGPGSEKLFF. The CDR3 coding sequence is TGCAGCGTTGAAGATGGGCCAGGGAGTGAAAAACTGTTTTTT.

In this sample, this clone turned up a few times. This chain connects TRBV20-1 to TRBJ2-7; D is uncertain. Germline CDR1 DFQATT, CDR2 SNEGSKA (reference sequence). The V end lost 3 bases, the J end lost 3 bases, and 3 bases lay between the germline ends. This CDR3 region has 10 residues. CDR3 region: CSARGYEQYV. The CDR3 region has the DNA TGCAGTGCTAGGGGCTACGAGCAGTACGTC.

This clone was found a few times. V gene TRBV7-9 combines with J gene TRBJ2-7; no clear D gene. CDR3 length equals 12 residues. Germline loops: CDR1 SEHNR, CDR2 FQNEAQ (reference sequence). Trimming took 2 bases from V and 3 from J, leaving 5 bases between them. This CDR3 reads CASSLTDYEQYF. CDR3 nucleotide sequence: TGTGCCAGCAGCTTAACAGACTACGAGCAGTACTTC. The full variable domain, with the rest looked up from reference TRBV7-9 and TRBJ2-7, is DTGVSQNPRHKITKRGQNVTFRCDPISEHNRLYWYRQTLGQGPEFLTYFQNEAQLEKSRLLSDRFSAERPKGSFSTLEIQRTEQGDSAMYLCASSLTDYEQYFGPGTRLTVT.

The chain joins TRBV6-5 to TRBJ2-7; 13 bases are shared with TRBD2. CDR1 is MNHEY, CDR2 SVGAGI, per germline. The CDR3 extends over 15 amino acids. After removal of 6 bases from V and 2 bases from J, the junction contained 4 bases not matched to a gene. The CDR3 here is CASRIGLAGAYEQYF. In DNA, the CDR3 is TGTGCCAGCAGAATTGGACTAGCGGGAGCCTACGAGCAGTACTTC.

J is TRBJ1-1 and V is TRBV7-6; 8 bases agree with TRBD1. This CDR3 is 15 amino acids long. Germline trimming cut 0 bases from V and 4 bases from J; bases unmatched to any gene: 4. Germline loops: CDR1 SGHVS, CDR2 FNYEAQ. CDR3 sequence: CASSLAPTGATEAFF. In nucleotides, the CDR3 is TGTGCCAGCAGCTTAGCCCCGACAGGGGCCACTGAAGCTTTCTTT. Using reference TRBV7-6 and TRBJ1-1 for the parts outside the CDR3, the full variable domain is GAGVSQSPRYKVTKRGQDVALRCDPISGHVSLYWYRQALGQGPEFLTYFNYEAQQDKSGLPNDRFSAERPEGSISTLTIQRTEQRDSAMYRCASSLAPTGATEAFFGQGTRLTVV.

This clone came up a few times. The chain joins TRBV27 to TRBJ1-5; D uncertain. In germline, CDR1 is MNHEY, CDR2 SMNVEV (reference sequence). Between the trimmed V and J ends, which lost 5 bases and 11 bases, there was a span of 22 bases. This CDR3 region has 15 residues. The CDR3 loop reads CASSPLDLDGKAQHF. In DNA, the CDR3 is TGTGCCAGCAGTCCCCTGGACCTTGATGGCAAGGCCCAGCATTTT.

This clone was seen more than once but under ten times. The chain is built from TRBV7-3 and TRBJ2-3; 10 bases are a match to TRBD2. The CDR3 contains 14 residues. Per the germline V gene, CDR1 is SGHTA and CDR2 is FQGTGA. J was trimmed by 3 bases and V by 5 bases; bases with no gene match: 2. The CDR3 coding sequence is TGTGCCAGCAGCCCGACTAGCGGGACAGATACGCAGTATTTT. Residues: CASSPTSGTDTQYF.

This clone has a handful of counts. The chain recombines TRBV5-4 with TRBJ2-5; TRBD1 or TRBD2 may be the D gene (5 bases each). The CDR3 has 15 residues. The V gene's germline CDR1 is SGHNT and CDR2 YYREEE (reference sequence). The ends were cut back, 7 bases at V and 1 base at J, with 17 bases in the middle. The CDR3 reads CASRMATGTQETQYF. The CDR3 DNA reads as TGTGCCAGCCGAATGGCAACCGGGACCCAAGAGACCCAGTACTTC.

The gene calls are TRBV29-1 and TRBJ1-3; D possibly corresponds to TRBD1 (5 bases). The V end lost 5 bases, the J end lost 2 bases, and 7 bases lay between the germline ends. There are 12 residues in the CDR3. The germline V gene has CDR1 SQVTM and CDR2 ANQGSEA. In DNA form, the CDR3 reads TGCAGCGTTAGGACAACTGGAAACACCATATATTTT. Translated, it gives CSVRTTGNTIYF.

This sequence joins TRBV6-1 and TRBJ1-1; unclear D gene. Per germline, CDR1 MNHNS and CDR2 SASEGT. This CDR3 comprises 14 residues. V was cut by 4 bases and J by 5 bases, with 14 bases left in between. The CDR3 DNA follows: TGTGCCAGCAGTGCGCAACCCATAGGTACTGAAGCTTTCTTT. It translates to CASSAQPIGTEAFF.

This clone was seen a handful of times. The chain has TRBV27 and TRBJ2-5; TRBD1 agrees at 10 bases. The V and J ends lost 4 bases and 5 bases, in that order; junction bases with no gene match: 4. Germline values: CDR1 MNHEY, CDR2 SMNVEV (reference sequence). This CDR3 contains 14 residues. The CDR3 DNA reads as TGTGCCAGCAGTTGGGACAGGGGCGGGGAGACCCAGTACTTC. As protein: CASSWDRGGETQYF.

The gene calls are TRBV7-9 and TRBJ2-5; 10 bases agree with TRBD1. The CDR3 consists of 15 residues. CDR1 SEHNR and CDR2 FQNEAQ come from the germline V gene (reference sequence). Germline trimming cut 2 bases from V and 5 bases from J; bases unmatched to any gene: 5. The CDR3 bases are TGTGCCAGCAGCTTACGGGACAGGGGAGATGAGACCCAGTACTTC. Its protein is CASSLRDRGDETQYF. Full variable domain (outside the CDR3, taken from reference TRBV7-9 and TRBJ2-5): DTGVSQNPRHKITKRGQNVTFRCDPISEHNRLYWYRQTLGQGPEFLTYFQNEAQLEKSRLLSDRFSAERPKGSFSTLEIQRTEQGDSAMYLCASSLRDRGDETQYFGPGTRLLVL.

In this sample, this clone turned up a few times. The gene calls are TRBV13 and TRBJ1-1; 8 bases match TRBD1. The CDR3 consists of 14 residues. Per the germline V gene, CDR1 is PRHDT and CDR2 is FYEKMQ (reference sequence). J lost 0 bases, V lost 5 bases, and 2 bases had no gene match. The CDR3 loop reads CASSRTGLNTEAFF. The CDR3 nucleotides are TGTGCCAGCAGCCGGACAGGGTTGAACACTGAAGCTTTCTTT. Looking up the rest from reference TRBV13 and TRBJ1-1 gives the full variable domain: AAGVIQSPRHLIKEKRETATLKCYPIPRHDTVYWYQQGPGQDPQFLISFYEKMQSDKGSIPDRFSAQQFSDYHSELNMSSLELGDSALYFCASSRTGLNTEAFFGQGTRLTVV.

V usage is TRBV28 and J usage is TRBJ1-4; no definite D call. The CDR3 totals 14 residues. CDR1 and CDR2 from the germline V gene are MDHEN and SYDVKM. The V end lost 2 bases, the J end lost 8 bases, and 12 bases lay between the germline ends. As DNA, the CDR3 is TGTGCCAGCAGTTTAGGAGGGATGGAGGAAAAACTGTTTTTT. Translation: CASSLGGMEEKLFF.

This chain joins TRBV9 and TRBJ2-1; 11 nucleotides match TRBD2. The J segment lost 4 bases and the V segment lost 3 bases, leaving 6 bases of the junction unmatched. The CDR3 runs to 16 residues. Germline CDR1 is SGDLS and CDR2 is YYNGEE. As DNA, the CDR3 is TGTGCCAGCAGCGGACTTACTAGCGGGGGTTACAATGAGCAGTTCTTC. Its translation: CASSGLTSGGYNEQFF.

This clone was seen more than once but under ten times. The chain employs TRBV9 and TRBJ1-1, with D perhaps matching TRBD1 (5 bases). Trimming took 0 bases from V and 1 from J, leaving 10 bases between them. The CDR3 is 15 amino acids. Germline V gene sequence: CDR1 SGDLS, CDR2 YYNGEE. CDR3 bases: TGTGCCAGCAGCGTAGATAGGGGCGGGAACACTGAAGCTTTCTTT. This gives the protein CASSVDRGGNTEAFF.

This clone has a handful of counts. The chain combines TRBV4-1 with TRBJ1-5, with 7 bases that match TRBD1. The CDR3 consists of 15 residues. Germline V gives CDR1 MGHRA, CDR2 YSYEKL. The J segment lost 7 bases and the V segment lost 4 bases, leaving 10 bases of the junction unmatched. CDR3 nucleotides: TGCGCCAGCAGCCTACTTGGGCAGGGGGGCCAGCCCCAGCATTTT. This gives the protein CASSLLGQGGQPQHF.

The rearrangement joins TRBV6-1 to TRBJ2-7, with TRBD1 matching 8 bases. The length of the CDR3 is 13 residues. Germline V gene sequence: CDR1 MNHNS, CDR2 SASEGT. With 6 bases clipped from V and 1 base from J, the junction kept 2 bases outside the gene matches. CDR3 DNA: TGTGCCAGCAGACGGACAGGGTCCTACGAGCAGTACGTC. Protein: CASRRTGSYEQYV.